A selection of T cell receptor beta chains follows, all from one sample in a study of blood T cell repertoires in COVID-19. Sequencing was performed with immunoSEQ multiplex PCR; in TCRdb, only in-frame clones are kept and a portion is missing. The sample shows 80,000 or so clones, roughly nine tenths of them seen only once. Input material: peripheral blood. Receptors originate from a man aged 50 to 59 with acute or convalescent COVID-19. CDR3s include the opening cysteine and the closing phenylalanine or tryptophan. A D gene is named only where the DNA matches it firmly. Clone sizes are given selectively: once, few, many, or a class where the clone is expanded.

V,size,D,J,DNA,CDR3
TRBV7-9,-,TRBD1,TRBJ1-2,TGTGCCAGCAGACCTCCTCCGGACAGGGGGGGCTACACCTTC,CASRPPPDRGGYTF
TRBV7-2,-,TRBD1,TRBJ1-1,TGTGCCAGCAGCTTATGGCCGGGGACAGCCGATACTGAAGCTTTCTTT,CASSLWPGTADTEAFF
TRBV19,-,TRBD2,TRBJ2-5,TGTGCCAGTAGTATTAGTACGGGAGGGCTGCGAGAGACCCAGTACTTC,CASSISTGGLRETQYF
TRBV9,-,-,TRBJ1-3,TGTGCCAGCAGCGTGTCAGGGGGAAACACCATATATTTT,CASSVSGGNTIYF
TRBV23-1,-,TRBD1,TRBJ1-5,TGCGCCAGCAGTCGGGCCCCCCTGGACAGGGTTCGCAATCAGCCCCAGCATTTT,CASSRAPLDRVRNQPQHF
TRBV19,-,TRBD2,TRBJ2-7,TGTGCCAGTAGTCCCGGGGGTAGCGGGAACTCCTACGAGCAGTACTTC,CASSPGGSGNSYEQYF
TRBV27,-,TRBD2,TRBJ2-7,TGTGCCAGCAGTTTGACTAGCGGGAGCTCCTACGAGCAGTACTTC,CASSLTSGSSYEQYF
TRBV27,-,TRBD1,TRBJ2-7,TGTGCCAGCAGCGACAGGGGAACATACGAGCAGTACTTC,CASSDRGTYEQYF
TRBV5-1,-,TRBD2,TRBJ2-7,TGCGCCAGCAGCCCAGGAATGGGACTAGCGGGAGGAGAGCAGTACTTC,CASSPGMGLAGGEQYF
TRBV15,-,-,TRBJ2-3,TGTGCCACCAGCAGAGTTGGGCGGGGGCGCACAGATACGCAGTATTTT,CATSRVGRGRTDTQYF
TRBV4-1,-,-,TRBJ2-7,TGCGCCAGCAGCCAGACAGGCTACGAGCAGTACTTC,CASSQTGYEQYF
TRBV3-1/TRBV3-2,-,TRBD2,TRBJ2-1,TGTGCCAGCAGCCAACCCTCTCTTGCGGGAGGCGAAGGGGAGCAGTTCTTC,CASSQPSLAGGEGEQFF
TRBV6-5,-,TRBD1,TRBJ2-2,TGTGCCAGCAGTTATGAGGGGGCAGGGAACACCGGGGAGCTGTTTTTT,CASSYEGAGNTGELFF
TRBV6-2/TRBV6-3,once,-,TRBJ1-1,TGTGCCAGCAGTTCCCTCGTGCGGAACACTGAAGCTTTCTTT,CASSSLVRNTEAFF
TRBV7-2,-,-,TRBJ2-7,TGTGCCAGCAGCTTAGGCAGGGTAACCTACGAGCAGTACTTC,CASSLGRVTYEQYF
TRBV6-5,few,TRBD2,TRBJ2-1,TGTGCCAGCCTCTCGCTAGCGGGAGGGAGGGAATTCTTC,CASLSLAGGREFF
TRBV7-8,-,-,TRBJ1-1,TGTGCCAGCAGCCCATACAGGGTTTCGGACACTGAAGCTTTCTTT,CASSPYRVSDTEAFF
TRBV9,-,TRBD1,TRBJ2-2,TGTGCCAGCAGCGTCGGGACAGGATTCAACACCGGGGAGCTGTTTTTT,CASSVGTGFNTGELFF
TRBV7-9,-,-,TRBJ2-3,TGTGCCAGCAGCTTAGTTTCCTCGAGCACAGATACGCAGTATTTT,CASSLVSSSTDTQYF
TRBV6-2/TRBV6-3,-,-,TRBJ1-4,TGTGCCAGCAGTGGTTGGACAGTTGATGAAAAACTGTTTTTT,CASSGWTVDEKLFF
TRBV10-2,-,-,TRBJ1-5,TGCGCCAGCAGTGAGCGCAGGGGATATAGCAATCAGCCCCAGCATTTT,CASSERRGYSNQPQHF
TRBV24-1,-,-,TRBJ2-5,TGTGCCACCAGTGATTCAGGAAATCAGGGGGAGACCCAGTACTTC,CATSDSGNQGETQYF
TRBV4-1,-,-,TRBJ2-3,TGCGCCAGCAGCCAAGTAGGGCCAGGGGTTGGAGATACGCAGTATTTT,CASSQVGPGVGDTQYF
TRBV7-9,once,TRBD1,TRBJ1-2,TGTGCCAGCAGCGCAACCGGGACAGCCTCTTATGGCTACACCTTC,CASSATGTASYGYTF
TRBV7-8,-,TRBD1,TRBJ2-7,TGTGCCAGCAGCGTCGACAGGGGCCAAGGCGACGAGCAGTACTTC,CASSVDRGQGDEQYF
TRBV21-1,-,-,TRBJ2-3,TGTGCCAGCAAAGGACAGGGGGCCGTCCCGGGCACAGATACGCAGTATTTT,CASKGQGAVPGTDTQYF
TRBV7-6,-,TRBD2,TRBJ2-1,TGTGCCAGCAGCACCCGGGGGGAAACGTACAATGAGCAGTTCTTC,CASSTRGETYNEQFF
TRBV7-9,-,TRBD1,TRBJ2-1,TGTGCCAGCGGCATGGACAGGGCGGCTCCGTTCTTC,CASGMDRAAPFF
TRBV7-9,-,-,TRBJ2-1,TGTGCCAGCAGCTTGCCCCGGGACTCCCGAGGACTTGAGCAGTTCTTC,CASSLPRDSRGLEQFF
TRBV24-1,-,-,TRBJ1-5,TGTGCCACCAGTGCCACAGAAAATCAGCCCCAGCATTTT,CATSATENQPQHF
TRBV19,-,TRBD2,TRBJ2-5,TGTGCCAGTAGTATGTGGACTAGCGGGAAAGAGACCCAGTACTTC,CASSMWTSGKETQYF
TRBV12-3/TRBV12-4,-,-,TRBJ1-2,TGTGCCAGCAGTTTAAGTCGGGTCGGCTACACCTTC,CASSLSRVGYTF